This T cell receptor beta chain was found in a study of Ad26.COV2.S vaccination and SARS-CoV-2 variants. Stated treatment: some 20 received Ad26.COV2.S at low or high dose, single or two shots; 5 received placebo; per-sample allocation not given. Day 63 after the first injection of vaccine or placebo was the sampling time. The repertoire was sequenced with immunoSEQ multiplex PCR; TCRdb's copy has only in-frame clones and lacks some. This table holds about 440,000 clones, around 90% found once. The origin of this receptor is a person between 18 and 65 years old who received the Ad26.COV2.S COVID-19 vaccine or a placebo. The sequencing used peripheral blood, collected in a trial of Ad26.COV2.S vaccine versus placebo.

CDR3 region: CASSLGGINPYEQYF. CDR3 coding DNA: TGCGCCAGCAGCTTGGGCGGGATCAACCCCTACGAGCAGTACTTC. The chain combines TRBV5-1 with TRBJ2-7; possibly TRBD2 for D (6 bases). This CDR3 has 15 residues. Per germline, CDR1 SGHRS and CDR2 YFSETQ. V was cut by 0 bases and J by 2 bases, with 12 bases left in between.